This T cell receptor beta chain was observed in a study of cytomegalovirus exposure and HLA in healthy donors. The PCR contained 60 Vbeta and 13 Jbeta primers. Method: immunoSEQ multiplex PCR; TCRdb's copy keeps in-frame clones and lacks some. The data hold 170,000 or so clones, with 75% observed a single time. Germline V gene sequence: CDR1 LNHDA, CDR2 SQIVND (reference sequence). The CDR3 runs 14 residues. With V trimmed by 6 bases and J by 5 bases, 5 bases remained unmatched. The rearrangement uses TRBV19 and TRBJ2-4; TRBD2 agrees at 9 bases. The source is a male donor in good health and CMV-seronegative. Source material: PBMCs. The CDR3 sequence is CASSGTSIQNIQYF. The CDR3 DNA reads TGTGCCAGTAGCGGGACTAGCATTCAAAACATTCAGTACTTC.